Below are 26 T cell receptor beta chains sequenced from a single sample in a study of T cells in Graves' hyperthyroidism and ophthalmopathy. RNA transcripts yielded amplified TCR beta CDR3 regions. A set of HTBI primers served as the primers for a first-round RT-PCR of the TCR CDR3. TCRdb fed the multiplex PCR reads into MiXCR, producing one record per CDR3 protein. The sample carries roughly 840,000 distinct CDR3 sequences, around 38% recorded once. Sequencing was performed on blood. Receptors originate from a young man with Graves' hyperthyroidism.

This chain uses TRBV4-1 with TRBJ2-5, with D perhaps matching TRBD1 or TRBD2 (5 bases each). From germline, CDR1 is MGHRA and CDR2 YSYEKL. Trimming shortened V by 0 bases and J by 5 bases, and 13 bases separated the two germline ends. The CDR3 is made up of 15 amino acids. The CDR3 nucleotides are TGCGCCAGCAGCCAAGAAATCCAGGGACGGGAGACCCAGTACTTC. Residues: CASSQEIQGRETQYF.

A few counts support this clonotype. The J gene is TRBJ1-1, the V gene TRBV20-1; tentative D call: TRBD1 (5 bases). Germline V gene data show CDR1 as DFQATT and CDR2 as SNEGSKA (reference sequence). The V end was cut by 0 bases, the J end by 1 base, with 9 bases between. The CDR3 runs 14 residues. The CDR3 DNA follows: TGCAGTGCTAGAGATGGGGGGAGGAACACTGAAGCTTTCTTT. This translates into CSARDGGRNTEAFF.

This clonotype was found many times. Here the CDR3 DNA reads TGTGCCAGCAGTACTCCGACAGCGGTTGCGGCCCAGTACTTC. It translates to CASSTPTAVAAQYF. The chain has TRBV13 and TRBJ2-5; D possibly uses TRBD1 or TRBD2 (5 bases each). Germline values: CDR1 PRHDT, CDR2 FYEKMQ (reference sequence). This CDR3 is 14 amino acids long. Trimming pared 6 bases from V and 9 bases from J, leaving 20 bases between.

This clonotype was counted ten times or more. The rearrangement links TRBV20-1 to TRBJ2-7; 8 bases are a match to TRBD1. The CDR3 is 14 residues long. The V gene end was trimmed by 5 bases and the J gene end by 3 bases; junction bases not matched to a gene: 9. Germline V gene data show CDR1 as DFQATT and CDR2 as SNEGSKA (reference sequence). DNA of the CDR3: TGCAGTGCTGTCTCGGGACAGGACCTCTACGAGCAGTACTTC. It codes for CSAVSGQDLYEQYF.

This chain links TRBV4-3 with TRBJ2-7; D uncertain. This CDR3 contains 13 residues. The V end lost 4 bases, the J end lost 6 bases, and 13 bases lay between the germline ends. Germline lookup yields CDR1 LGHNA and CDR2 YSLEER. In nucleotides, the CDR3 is TGCGCCAGCAGCCCATTGGGTATCTCCGAGCAGTACTTC. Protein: CASSPLGISEQYF.

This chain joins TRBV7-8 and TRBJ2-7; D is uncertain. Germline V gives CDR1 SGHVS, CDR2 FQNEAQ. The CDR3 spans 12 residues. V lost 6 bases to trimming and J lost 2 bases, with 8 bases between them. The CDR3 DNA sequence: TGTGCCAGCAGGTTTGAGACCTACGAGCAGTACTTC. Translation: CASRFETYEQYF. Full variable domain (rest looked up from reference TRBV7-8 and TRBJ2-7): GAGVSQSPRYKVAKRGQDVALRCDPISGHVSLFWYQQALGQGPEFLTYFQNEAQLDKSGLPSDRFFAERPEGSVSTLKIQRTQQEDSAVYLCASRFETYEQYFGPGTRLTVT.

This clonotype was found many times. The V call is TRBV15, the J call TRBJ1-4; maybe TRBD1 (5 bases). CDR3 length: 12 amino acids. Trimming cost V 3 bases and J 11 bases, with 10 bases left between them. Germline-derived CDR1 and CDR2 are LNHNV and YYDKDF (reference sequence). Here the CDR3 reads CATSRSGGKLFF. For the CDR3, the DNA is TGTGCCACCAGCAGGAGTGGGGGGAAACTGTTTTTT.

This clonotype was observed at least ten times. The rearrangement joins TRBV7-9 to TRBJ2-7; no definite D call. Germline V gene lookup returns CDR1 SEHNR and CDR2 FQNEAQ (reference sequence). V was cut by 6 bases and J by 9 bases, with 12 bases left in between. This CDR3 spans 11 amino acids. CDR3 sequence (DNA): TGTGCCAGCAGTTCCGGAGAAGGGCAGTACTTC. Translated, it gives CASSSGEGQYF.

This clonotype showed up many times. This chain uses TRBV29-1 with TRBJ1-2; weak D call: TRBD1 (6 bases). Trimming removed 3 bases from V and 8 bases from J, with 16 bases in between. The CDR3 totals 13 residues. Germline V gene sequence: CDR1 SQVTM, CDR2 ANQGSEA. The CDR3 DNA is TGCAGCGTTGACGGGGGCTTCGGGTCCGGCTACACCTTC. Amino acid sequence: CSVDGGFGSGYTF. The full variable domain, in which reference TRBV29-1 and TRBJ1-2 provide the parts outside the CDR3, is SAVISQKPSRDICQRGTSLTIQCQVDSQVTMMFWYRQQPGQSLTLIATANQGSEATYESGFVIDKFPISRPNLTFSTLTVSNMSPEDSSIYLCSVDGGFGSGYTFGSGTRLTVV.

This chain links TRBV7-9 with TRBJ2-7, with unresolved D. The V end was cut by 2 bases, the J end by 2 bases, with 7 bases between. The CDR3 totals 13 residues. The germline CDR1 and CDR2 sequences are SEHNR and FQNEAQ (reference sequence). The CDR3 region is CASSLSEAYEQYF. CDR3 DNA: TGTGCCAGCAGCTTAAGCGAGGCCTACGAGCAGTACTTC.

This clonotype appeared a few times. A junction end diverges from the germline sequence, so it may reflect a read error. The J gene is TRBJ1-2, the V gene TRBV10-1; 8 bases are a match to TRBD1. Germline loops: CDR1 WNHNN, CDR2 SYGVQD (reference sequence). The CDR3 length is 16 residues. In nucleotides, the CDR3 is TGTGCTAGTGGTTTGGTACCCCAGGGGGCGGACTATGGCTACACCTTC. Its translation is CASGLVPQGADYGYTF.

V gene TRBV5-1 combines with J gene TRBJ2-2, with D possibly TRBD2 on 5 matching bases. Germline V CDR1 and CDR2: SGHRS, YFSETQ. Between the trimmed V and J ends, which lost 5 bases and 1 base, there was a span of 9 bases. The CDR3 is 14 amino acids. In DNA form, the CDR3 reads TGCGCCAGCAGATCGGCGGGGAACACCGGGGAGCTGTTTTTT. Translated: CASRSAGNTGELFF.

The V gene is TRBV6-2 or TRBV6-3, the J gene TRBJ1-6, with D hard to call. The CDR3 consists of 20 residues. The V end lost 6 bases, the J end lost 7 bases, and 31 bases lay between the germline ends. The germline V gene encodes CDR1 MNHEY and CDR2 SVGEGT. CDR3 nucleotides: TGTGCCAGCAGGGCCGGACTAGCGGTCACCGGGATCTTCATAAATTCACCCCTCCACTTT. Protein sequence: CASRAGLAVTGIFINSPLHF.

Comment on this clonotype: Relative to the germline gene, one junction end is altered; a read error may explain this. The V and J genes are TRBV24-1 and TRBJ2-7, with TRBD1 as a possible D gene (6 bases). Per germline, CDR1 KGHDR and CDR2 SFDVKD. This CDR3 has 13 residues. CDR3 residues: CASSYQGPDEQYF. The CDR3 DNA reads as TGTGCCAGCAGTTACCAGGGGCCGGACGAGCAGTACTTC.

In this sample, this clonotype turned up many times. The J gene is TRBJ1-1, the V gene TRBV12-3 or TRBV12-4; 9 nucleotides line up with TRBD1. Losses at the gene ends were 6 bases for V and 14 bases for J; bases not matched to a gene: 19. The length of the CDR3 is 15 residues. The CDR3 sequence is CASSFDAQGAAVGFF. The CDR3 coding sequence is TGTGCCAGCAGCTTTGACGCACAGGGGGCCGCGGTGGGCTTCTTT.

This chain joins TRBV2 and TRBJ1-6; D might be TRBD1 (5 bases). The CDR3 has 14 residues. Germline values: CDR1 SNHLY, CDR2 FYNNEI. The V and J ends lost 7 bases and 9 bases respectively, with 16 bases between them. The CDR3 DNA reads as TGTGCCAGCACCGTGGGGGGGGGTAGTTCACCCCTCCACTTT. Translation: CASTVGGGSSPLHF.

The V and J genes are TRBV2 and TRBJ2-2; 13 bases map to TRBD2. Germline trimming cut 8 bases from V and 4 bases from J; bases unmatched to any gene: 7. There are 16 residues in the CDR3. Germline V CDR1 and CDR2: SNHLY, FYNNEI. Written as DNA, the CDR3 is TGTGCCAGCCGAATCGGACTAGCGGGAGTCACCGGGGAGCTGTTTTTT. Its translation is CASRIGLAGVTGELFF.

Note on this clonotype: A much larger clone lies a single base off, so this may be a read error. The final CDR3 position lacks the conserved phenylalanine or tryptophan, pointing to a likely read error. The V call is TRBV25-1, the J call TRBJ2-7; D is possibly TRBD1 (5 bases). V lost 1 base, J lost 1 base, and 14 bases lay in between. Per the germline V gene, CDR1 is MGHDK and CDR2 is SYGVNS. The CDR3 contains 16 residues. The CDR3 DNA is TGTGCCAGCAGTGAATTGGGGCCAGCGACATCCTACGAGCAGTACCTC. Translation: CASSELGPATSYEQYL.

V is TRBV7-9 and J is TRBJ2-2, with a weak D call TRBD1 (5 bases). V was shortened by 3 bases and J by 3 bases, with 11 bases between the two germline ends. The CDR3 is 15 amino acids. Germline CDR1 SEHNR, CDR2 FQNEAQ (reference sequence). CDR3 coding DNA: TGTGCCAGCAGCTTGGTTGGGGCGGACACCGGGGAGCTGTTTTTT. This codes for CASSLVGADTGELFF. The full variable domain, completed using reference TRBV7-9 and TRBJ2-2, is DTGVSQNPRHKITKRGQNVTFRCDPISEHNRLYWYRQTLGQGPEFLTYFQNEAQLEKSRLLSDRFSAERPKGSFSTLEIQRTEQGDSAMYLCASSLVGADTGELFFGEGSRLTVL.

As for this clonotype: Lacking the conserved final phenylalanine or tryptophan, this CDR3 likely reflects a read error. The CDR3 sequence: CASSQGPNTEAFY. The CDR3 DNA follows: TGTGCCAGCAGCCAAGGGCCGAACACTGAAGCTTTCTAT. The V gene is TRBV14, the J gene TRBJ1-1; D unresolved. Deletions cut 1 base from V and 1 base from J, with 4 bases between. The CDR3 contains 13 residues. Germline CDR1 is SGHDN and CDR2 is FVKESK.

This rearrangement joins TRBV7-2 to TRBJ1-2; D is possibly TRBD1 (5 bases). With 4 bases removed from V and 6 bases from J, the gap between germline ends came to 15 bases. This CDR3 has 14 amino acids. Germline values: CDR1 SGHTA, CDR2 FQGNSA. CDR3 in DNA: TGTGCCAGCAGCTCCTATGGGGGGACGGATGGCTACACCTTC. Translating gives CASSSYGGTDGYTF.

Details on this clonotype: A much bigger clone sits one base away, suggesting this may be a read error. CDR3 DNA: TGTGCCAGCAGTGAAGAAAACGTGCAGTACTTC. This translates into CASSEENVQYF. The chain has TRBV25-1 and TRBJ2-7; D is unresolved. Germline CDR1 reads MGHDK; CDR2 reads SYGVNS. This CDR3 spans 11 amino acids. The V and J ends lost 2 bases and 9 bases respectively, with 8 bases between them.

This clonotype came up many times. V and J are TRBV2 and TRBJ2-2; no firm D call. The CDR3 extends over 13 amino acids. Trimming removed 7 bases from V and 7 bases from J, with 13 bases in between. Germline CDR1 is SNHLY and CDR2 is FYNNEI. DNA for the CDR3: TGTGCCAGCATAACGGGTACTGACGGGGAGCTGTTTTTT. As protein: CASITGTDGELFF.

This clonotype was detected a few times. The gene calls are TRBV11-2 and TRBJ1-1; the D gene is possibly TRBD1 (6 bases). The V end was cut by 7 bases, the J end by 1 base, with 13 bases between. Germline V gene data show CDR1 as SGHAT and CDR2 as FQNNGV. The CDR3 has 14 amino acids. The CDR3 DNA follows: TGTGCCAGCAACGCAGGGGCGAGGAACACTGAAGCTTTCTTT. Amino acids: CASNAGARNTEAFF.

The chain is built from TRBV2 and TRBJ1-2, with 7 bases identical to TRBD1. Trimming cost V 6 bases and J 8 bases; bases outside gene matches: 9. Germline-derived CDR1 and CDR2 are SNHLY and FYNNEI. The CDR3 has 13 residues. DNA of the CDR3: TGTGCCAGCAGCATATCGGACAGGCGCGGCTACACCTTC. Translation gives CASSISDRRGYTF.

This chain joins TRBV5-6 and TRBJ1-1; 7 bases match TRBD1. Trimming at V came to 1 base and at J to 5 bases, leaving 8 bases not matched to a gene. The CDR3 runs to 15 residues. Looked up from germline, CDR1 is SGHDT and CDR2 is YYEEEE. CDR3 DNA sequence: TGTGCCAGCAGCTTGAGACAGGGCCAAAGGACTGAAGCTTTCTTT. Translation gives CASSLRQGQRTEAFF.